The clone carrying this T cell receptor beta chain was recorded once. The data derive from a study of control samples from healthy donors and cancer patients. TCRdb's copy holds only in-frame clones and misses some; the assay was immunoSEQ multiplex PCR. The sample consists of about 160,000 clones, around 96% of them appearing once. The germline gives CDR1 MDHEN, CDR2 SYDVKM. The CDR3 extends over 14 amino acids. J was trimmed by 1 base and V by 7 bases; bases with no gene match: 5. The chain joins TRBV28 to TRBJ2-5; 8 nucleotides agree with TRBD2. The sequence was obtained from a woman aged 25-40 years in good health. Sample: blood. The CDR3 DNA follows: TGTGCCAGCACCCTGCGGGAGGCCCAAGAGACCCAGTACTTC. This encodes CASTLREAQETQYF.